The rows below give T cell receptor beta chains drawn from one sample of a study of persistence of HIV-infected CD4 T cells. These TCRs are of unknown antigen specificity. Assay: immunoSEQ multiplex PCR; the TCRdb copy retains only in-frame clones and omits some. The data contain 10,000 to 15,000 clones, around 68% of them seen just once; the ten biggest clones take up about 15%. The sample consisted of CD4+ T cells sorted from PBMCs after roughly 18-hour stimulation, taken from a patient who received antiretroviral therapy. The receptors were gathered from an adult man with HIV who was CMV-seropositive. The conserved cysteine and the conserved F or W are not part of the CDR3 here.

J | V | length | CDR3
TRBJ2-5 | TRBV25-1 | 12 | ASSGGGLWETQY
TRBJ2-7 | TRBV19 | 12 | ASTKLTPTYEQY
TRBJ1-2 | TRBV14 | 13 | ASSLGTGTGYGYT
TRBJ2-7 | TRBV12-3/TRBV12-4 | 10 | ASSYQGYEQY
TRBJ2-2 | TRBV25-1 | 11 | ASGAANTGELF
TRBJ2-7 | TRBV7-2 | 11 | ASSLNARYEQY
TRBJ2-3 | TRBV2 | 13 | ASSAGGGATDTQY
TRBJ2-3 | TRBV9 | 12 | ASSARISLDTQY
TRBJ1-4 | TRBV27 | 13 | ASSPGQGFIVKLF
TRBJ1-4 | TRBV7-2 | 10 | ASSLVGEKLF
TRBJ1-1 | TRBV4-2 | 13 | ASSQGGGDNTEAF
TRBJ2-1 | TRBV7-8 | 15 | ASSLRPLAGGRNEQF
TRBJ1-1 | TRBV10-3 | 11 | AIRTEGNTEAF
TRBJ1-2 | TRBV20-1 | 8 | SASLGLHT
TRBJ2-1 | TRBV4-2 | 14 | ASSQEPQRGGYEQF
TRBJ2-4 | TRBV21-1 | 15 | ASSKRMDRGAKNIQY
TRBJ2-7 | TRBV6-5 | 10 | ASKESSYEQY
TRBJ1-1 | TRBV5-1 | 12 | ASSLGGPNTEAF
TRBJ1-1 | TRBV6-6 | 11 | ASSYKGNTEAF
TRBJ2-1 | TRBV5-1 | 13 | ASSLERGSYNEQF
TRBJ2-3 | TRBV19 | 10 | ASSFRPDTQY
TRBJ1-1 | TRBV18 | 14 | ASSPPLGGAQSEAF
TRBJ1-2 | TRBV13 | 13 | ASSATGRGNYGYT
TRBJ1-6 | TRBV5-1 | 14 | ASSLRVSSYNSPLH
TRBJ2-3 | TRBV5-1 | 14 | ASSLASGGAPDTQY
TRBJ2-2 | TRBV5-1 | 12 | ASSFNTGSGELF
TRBJ2-7 | TRBV7-3 | 12 | ASSLTERGHEQY
TRBJ2-3 | TRBV5-1 | 11 | ASSLGATDTQY
TRBJ2-1 | TRBV9 | 12 | ASSVREPYNEQF
TRBJ2-2 | TRBV7-7 | 12 | ASSPQSGAGELF
TRBJ2-7 | TRBV5-4 | 13 | ASSREAGGPYEQY
TRBJ1-3 | TRBV19 | 12 | ASRAILSGNTIY
TRBJ2-7 | TRBV5-1 | 13 | ASREEPGQSYEQY
TRBJ2-2 | TRBV9 | 13 | ASTLSGDHTGELF
TRBJ2-7 | TRBV2 | 12 | ATATGWGTYEQY
TRBJ1-2 | TRBV7-9 | 14 | ASSQLRSGQGHGYT
TRBJ2-7 | TRBV24-1 | 10 | ATSDSFYEQY
TRBJ1-6 | TRBV7-2 | 15 | ASSSGAAGNANSPLH
TRBJ2-4 | TRBV7-3 | 13 | ASSLSGEAGGIQY
TRBJ1-6 | TRBV24-1 | 7 | ATNSPLH
TRBJ2-7 | TRBV7-2 | 13 | ASSLESRTYSEQY
TRBJ2-3 | TRBV28 | 13 | ASSTRDSVTDTQY
TRBJ1-1 | TRBV12-5 | 8 | GSRGREAF
TRBJ1-1 | TRBV11-3 | 12 | ASSLGQLNTEAF
TRBJ1-5 | TRBV28 | 12 | ASNSGTGIEPQH
TRBJ1-1 | TRBV7-9 | 9 | ASQKNTEAF
TRBJ1-4 | TRBV5-8 | 13 | ASSLAVQGNEKLF
TRBJ2-7 | TRBV21-1 | 10 | ASPRVTYEQY
TRBJ1-4 | TRBV25-1 | 15 | ASSERRTTLRGEKLF
TRBJ1-1 | TRBV6-5 | 13 | ASSNGRRGKTEAF
TRBJ2-7 | TRBV5-1 | 13 | ASSLEPGVSYEQY